The present T cell receptor beta chain was sequenced within a study of cytomegalovirus exposure and HLA in healthy donors. Findings and caveats of the study: CMV serostatus was the sole immune exposure data available. Associated with cytomegalovirus, according to the listing, were 150 to 200 TCR beta chains. Cytomegalovirus status was reportedly diagnosed by the classifier with high sensitivity and specificity. Later analysis suggested most CMV-associated TCR beta chains were HLA-restricted.

The PCR was carried out with 60 Vbeta primers and 13 Jbeta primers. The method was immunoSEQ multiplex PCR; TCRdb's version includes in-frame clones alone and lacks a portion of them. The table shows some 110,000 clones, with 65% to 75% occurring only once. This clone appeared a few times. The antigen is not known. CDR1 is SGHDN, CDR2 FVKESK, per germline. The V and J ends lost 3 bases and 0 bases respectively, with 8 bases between them. The CDR3 sequence is 14 residues long. The TCR sequence derives from a female donor in good health and CMV-seronegative. Sequenced sample: PBMCs. The rearrangement links TRBV14 to TRBJ1-1; unclear D gene. CDR3 region: CASSHHAVNTEAFF. The CDR3 coding sequence is TGTGCCAGCAGCCACCACGCAGTGAACACTGAAGCTTTCTTT.